The 9 T cell receptor beta chains presented below share a single source sample, sequenced in a study of regulatory T cells in long-lasting Graves disease. Arm-PCR of CDR3 regions and iRepertoire HTBI primers were the basis on which TCR beta libraries were built. TCRdb reprocessed the multiplex PCR reads via MiXCR and lists one record per CDR3 protein. The sample lists 200,000 to 250,000 distinct CDR3 sequences; around 20% were seen once. Time point: newly diagnosed GD, antithyroid drugs for less than 3 months. From RNA extracted from PBMCs, the TCR library was made. These sequences were also reported in another study, on T cells in Graves' hyperthyroidism and ophthalmopathy.

Source: peripheral blood mononuclear cells (PBMCs), taken at new diagnosis, from a patient treated with antithyroid drugs. The receptors come from a young woman with Graves disease.

This clonotype has a count of ten or more. The chain is built from TRBV30 and TRBJ2-7, with a tentative D call TRBD1 (5 bases). This CDR3 comprises 15 residues. V was clipped by 4 bases and J by 3 bases, with 19 bases between them. CDR1 and CDR2 from the germline V gene are GTSNPN and SVGIG (reference sequence). The CDR3, as DNA: TGTGCCTGGAAGGGGATGGCCTTCCGAGACTACGAGCAGTACTTC. Translated, it gives CAWKGMAFRDYEQYF.

This clonotype was seen many times. This chain joins TRBV12-3 or TRBV12-4 and TRBJ2-3; TRBD2 matches 9 bases. With 7 bases clipped from V and 1 base from J, the junction kept 6 bases outside the gene matches. CDR3 size: 15 residues. In DNA, the CDR3 is TGTGCCAGCACTCTTAGCGGGAGTGGCACAGATACGCAGTATTTT. Encoded protein: CASTLSGSGTDTQYF.

This clonotype occurred many times. The rearrangement links TRBV7-2 to TRBJ2-4, with D possibly matching TRBD2 (6 bases). The CDR3 is 14 residues long. Germline CDR1 is SGHTA and CDR2 is FQGNSA. Trimming left V 2 bases short and J 7 bases short, with 12 bases between. This chain's CDR3 is CASSLNTLANIQYF. The DNA for the CDR3 is TGTGCCAGCAGCTTAAATACGCTAGCGAACATTCAGTACTTC.

This clonotype was detected many times. V usage is TRBV3-1 and J usage is TRBJ2-4; 9 bases are a match to TRBD1. This CDR3 has 14 amino acids. The ends lost 4 bases at V and 6 bases at J; junction bases unmatched: 4. Germline V CDR1 and CDR2: LGHDT, YNNKEL (reference sequence). The CDR3 sequence: CASSPGQGVNIQYF. CDR3 in DNA: TGTGCCAGCAGCCCGGGACAGGGCGTAAACATTCAGTACTTC. Drawing the rest from reference TRBV3-1 and TRBJ2-4, the complete variable domain is DTAVSQTPKYLVTQMGNDKSIKCEQNLGHDTMYWYKQDSKKFLKIMFSYNNKELIINETVPNRFSPKSPDKAHLNLHINSLELGDSAVYFCASSPGQGVNIQYFGAGTRLSVL.

At least ten counts were recorded for this clonotype. This chain joins TRBV28 and TRBJ1-5, with a tentative D call TRBD1 (5 bases). This CDR3 has 12 residues. The germline V gene encodes CDR1 MDHEN and CDR2 SYDVKM. Trimming cost V 9 bases and J 4 bases, with 10 bases left between them. The CDR3 sequence is CASQGMNQPQHF. For the CDR3, the DNA is TGTGCCAGTCAGGGAATGAATCAGCCCCAGCATTTT.

This clonotype occurred many times. The J gene is TRBJ2-7, the V gene TRBV3-1; TRBD2 is a possible D gene (5 bases). The CDR3 length is 16 residues. The V end lost 0 bases, the J end lost 3 bases, and 15 bases lay between the germline ends. CDR1 and CDR2 from the germline V gene are LGHDT and YNNKEL (reference sequence). The CDR3 spells CASSQDIGPAVYEQYF. CDR3 DNA: TGTGCCAGCAGCCAAGATATAGGGCCAGCGGTCTACGAGCAGTACTTC.

This clonotype has at least ten counts. V usage is TRBV10-3 and J usage is TRBJ1-5, with D hard to call. The CDR3 length is 14 residues. With 3 bases removed from V and 0 bases from J, the gap between germline ends came to 6 bases. Germline V gives CDR1 ENHRY, CDR2 SYGVKD. CDR3 coding DNA: TGTGCCATCAGTGACGGATATAGCAATCAGCCCCAGCATTTT. This translates into CAISDGYSNQPQHF.

This clonotype was observed at least ten times. This chain connects TRBV12-3 or TRBV12-4 to TRBJ2-7, with D tentatively TRBD1 (6 bases). CDR3 length: 10 residues. Between the trimmed V and J ends, which lost 8 bases and 6 bases, there was a span of 8 bases. CDR3 in amino acids: CASLTGEQYF. The CDR3 region has the DNA TGTGCCAGCCTGACAGGCGAGCAGTACTTC.

The count of this clonotype is one. This chain connects TRBV28 to TRBJ2-1; D may match TRBD1 or TRBD2 (5 bases each). This CDR3 has 15 residues. Per the germline V gene, CDR1 is MDHEN and CDR2 is SYDVKM. The ends were cut back, 8 bases at V and 0 bases at J, with 14 bases in the middle. The CDR3 DNA follows: TGTGCCAGCCTTTACTGGGGGAGCTCCTACAATGAGCAGTTCTTC. Translated: CASLYWGSSYNEQFF.